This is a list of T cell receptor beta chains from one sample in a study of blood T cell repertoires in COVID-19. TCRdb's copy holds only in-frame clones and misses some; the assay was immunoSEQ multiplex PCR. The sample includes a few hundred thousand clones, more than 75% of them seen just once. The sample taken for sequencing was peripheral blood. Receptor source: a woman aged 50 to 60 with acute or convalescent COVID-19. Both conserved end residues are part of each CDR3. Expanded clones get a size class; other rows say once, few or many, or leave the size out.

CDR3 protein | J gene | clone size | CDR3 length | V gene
CAWSPYSGNTIYF | TRBJ1-3 | NA | 13 | TRBV30
CASSQKGETQYF | TRBJ2-5 | NA | 12 | TRBV4-1
CASSFSGAGDYGYTF | TRBJ1-2 | few | 15 | TRBV7-2
CASSSGQGAHTEAFF | TRBJ1-1 | NA | 15 | TRBV7-9
CASSIDRGRMNEQFF | TRBJ2-1 | NA | 15 | TRBV13
CASRPEDRASYEQYF | TRBJ2-7 | NA | 15 | TRBV5-1
CASSVYGTPGGYEQYF | TRBJ2-7 | few | 16 | TRBV6-1
CASRRVDTGELFF | TRBJ2-2 | NA | 13 | TRBV5-4
CASSHLAGGPIEQYF | TRBJ2-7 | NA | 15 | TRBV14
CASSVGGSSYEQYF | TRBJ2-7 | NA | 14 | TRBV2
CASSLYNPDTQYF | TRBJ2-3 | NA | 13 | TRBV5-1
CASRTGLAGTFSTDTQYF | TRBJ2-3 | NA | 18 | TRBV5-1
CASSLAGISYEQYF | TRBJ2-7 | once | 14 | TRBV5-6
CATSDPTSGVHNEQFF | TRBJ2-1 | once | 16 | TRBV24-1
CASSLLGGGPTDTQYF | TRBJ2-3 | NA | 16 | TRBV28
CASSPRRVATDEQFF | TRBJ2-1 | NA | 15 | TRBV25-1
CASSLQGEETQYF | TRBJ2-5 | NA | 13 | TRBV18
CASSQGTGGLGQPQHF | TRBJ1-5 | NA | 16 | TRBV3-1/TRBV3-2
CASSHRDRGSEYGYTF | TRBJ1-2 | NA | 16 | TRBV7-8
CASSFWESGYEQYF | TRBJ2-7 | NA | 14 | TRBV27
CASSLSSGEFYNEQFF | TRBJ2-1 | NA | 16 | TRBV5-6
CASSLNHGINQPQHF | TRBJ1-5 | NA | 15 | TRBV7-3
CASSVNRNEQFF | TRBJ2-1 | NA | 12 | TRBV9
CASSPWTGVAGELFF | TRBJ2-2 | NA | 15 | TRBV7-2
CASSQTGGFIQPQHF | TRBJ1-5 | NA | 15 | TRBV2
CASSLGPNNEKLFF | TRBJ1-4 | NA | 14 | TRBV27
CASSQDPPSGVAYEQYF | TRBJ2-7 | NA | 17 | TRBV4-1
CASSLGPRGHTQYF | TRBJ2-3 | NA | 14 | TRBV28
CASSFLDTQYF | TRBJ2-3 | NA | 11 | TRBV25-1
CASSQDFTASGNTIYF | TRBJ1-3 | NA | 16 | TRBV4-1
CASSEGTGGRYEQYF | TRBJ2-7 | NA | 15 | TRBV11-2
CAWKRQGAHTNEKLFF | TRBJ1-4 | NA | 16 | TRBV30
CASTLGANVLTF | TRBJ2-6 | few | 12 | TRBV28
CASTVYYRAAYDTEAFF | TRBJ1-1 | once | 17 | TRBV2
CASSLRQGEAFF | TRBJ1-1 | NA | 12 | TRBV28
CASSGQGSTNEKLFF | TRBJ1-4 | NA | 15 | TRBV5-1
CASSQAGGRSSYEQYF | TRBJ2-7 | NA | 16 | TRBV4-1
CASSLIAWGNGNEQFF | TRBJ2-1 | NA | 16 | TRBV7-3
CASSSLVGHEQFF | TRBJ2-1 | NA | 13 | TRBV5-1
CATSETLGGPGGDTQYF | TRBJ2-3 | NA | 17 | TRBV24-1
CASSYEGQPYEQYF | TRBJ2-7 | NA | 14 | TRBV5-1
CASNGGGPTDTQYF | TRBJ2-3 | NA | 14 | TRBV2
CATSGQGPVVYGYTF | TRBJ1-2 | once | 15 | TRBV15
CASRKQGNYNSPLHF | TRBJ1-6 | NA | 15 | TRBV6-5
CASSPRFSVSPLHF | TRBJ1-6 | NA | 14 | TRBV9
CASSLQGGTGETQYF | TRBJ2-5 | NA | 15 | TRBV5-1